This entry describes one T cell receptor (beta chain). The data originate from a study of blood T cells in healthy people across ages. V was cut by 4 bases and J by 1 base, with 7 bases left in between. Germline V gene lookup returns CDR1 DFQATT and CDR2 SNEGSKA (reference sequence). CDR3 length: 13 amino acids. Next came a second PCR, run for about 6 to 12 cycles, which used a sample-barcoded 5' primer along with a J-beta primer mix. One entry per CDR3 protein, called by TCRdb with MiXCR from the 5' RACE reads. The sample shows hundreds of thousands of distinct CDR3 sequences, about 56% of them seen only once.

This receptor was taken from a man aged 35-49 years in good health. Sequenced material: blood. The J gene is TRBJ2-2, the V gene TRBV20-1, with a tentative D call TRBD1 (6 bases). CDR3 sequence: CSAMGQNTGELFF. Written as DNA, the CDR3 is TGCAGTGCTATGGGACAGAACACCGGGGAGCTGTTTTTT.